This T cell receptor (beta chain) was sequenced in a study of OX40 agonist ivuxolimab in advanced cancers. Looking at the study overall: Ivuxolimab, which targeted the costimulatory receptor OX40 (CD134), was an agonistic, fully human IgG2 monoclonal antibody. Patients were allowed to have had prior anti-PD-1, anti-PD-L1 or anti-CTLA-4 therapy, and approximately 41% of the dose-escalation patients had previously received checkpoint inhibitors. Among the 50 to 55 dose-escalation patients, about 19 had hepatocellular carcinoma, roughly 15 melanoma, 9 renal cell carcinoma and 9 head and neck cancer. The dose-escalation cohort was about 87% male with a mean age of roughly 60 years, ranging from roughly 20 to 80. Peripheral TCRbeta sequencing was intended to test whether TCR sequence diversity was altered and clonal T-cell expansion was caused by ivuxolimab. Three dose-escalation patients achieved partial responses, one with hepatocellular carcinoma and two with cutaneous melanoma. The paper covers the monotherapy dose-escalation part of the phase I ivuxolimab trial, which included N of about 51 patients. Intravenous ivuxolimab was administered to patients every 2 weeks at six dose levels: 0.01, 0.1, 0.3, 1.5, 3 and 10 mg/kg.

Genomic DNA was isolated from the sorted cells so that the TCRbeta CDR3 region could be sequenced. The immunoSEQ Assay was used to sequence the TCRbeta CDR3 regions. The clones in this table, taken by TCRdb from immuneACCESS, are in-frame only. Not every clone is retained; where verified, under half of the shortfall comes from an unresolved V gene, and the cause of the rest is unknown. The sample table contains 65,000 or so clones; only one count was recorded for around 81% of them. The ten largest clonotypes hold 3.7% of the sample. General conclusions and limits of the study: The antigen specificity of the peripheral T cells that underwent clonal expansion was not determined. On average, CD8+ T cells showed more expanded clones than CD4+ T cells after ivuxolimab. Low levels of normalized T-cell clonal expansion were also seen in some patients who did not respond. Partial responders in the 0.1-3.0 mg/kg groups had among the lowest normalized peripheral clonal expansion, especially among CD8+ T cells. At doses of 0.1 to 3.0 mg/kg, clonal expansion of both CD4+ and CD8+ blood T cells was observed from baseline to week 6.

Its CDR3 holds 15 amino acids, cysteine through phenylalanine. Left in the record is the CDR3 DNA by itself, 45 bases read in frame from the first base. For CDR1 and CDR2, the germline V gene lists MGHDK and SYGVNS. V ends up 7 bases short and J 4 bases short, with an unmatched junction base count of 5. Turning to this clone: It has no known antigen specificity. No much larger clone exists at a distance of one base, and base qualities are not known.

The trial excluded patients who had a history of autoimmune disease or were on systemic immunosuppression. Peripheral blood for TCR sequencing was collected from all dose cohorts at baseline, on cycle 4 day 1, and on cycle 7 day 1. The samples were drawn from a first-in-human, open-label, multicenter phase I dose-escalation trial of ivuxolimab. The trial enrolled adults with locally advanced or metastatic head and neck squamous cell, hepatocellular, melanoma or renal cell carcinoma. CD4+ and CD8+ T cells were sorted separately from peripheral blood before TCR sequencing. The sample consisted of CD4+ or CD8+ T cells sorted from blood, taken in a trial of the OX40 agonist ivuxolimab. The rearranged segments are TRBV25-1 and TRBJ2-1, with 12 middle bases fitting TRBD2. The TCR comes from an adult with an advanced solid tumor such as melanoma, head and neck, liver or kidney cancer. The sequenced DNA is TGTGCCAGCACCCCCCTAGCGGGAGGGTACAATGAGCAGTTCTTC. It specifies CASTPLAGGYNEQFF.